The T cell receptor beta chain described here comes from a study of early T cells in non-severe SARS-CoV-2 infection. Study at large: Chains stayed unpaired after sequencing of bulk RNA from unsorted whole blood.

Researchers attached unique molecular identifiers to individual cDNA molecules. TCRdb called the 5' RACE reads again in MiXCR, with one record for every CDR3 protein. The sample consists of 100,000 to 150,000 distinct CDR3 sequences, under 15% of them appearing once. Study-level results: Reliance on VDJdb matching favored anti-spike CD8 responses; private and CD4 specificities were missed.

Many counts were recorded for this clonotype. Its matching antigen is unknown. Trimming cost V 2 bases and J 5 bases; bases outside gene matches: 4. The CDR3 runs 14 residues. CDR1 and CDR2 from the germline V gene are SGHAT and FQNNGV. The TCR comes from an adult who was a healthcare worker with PCR-confirmed SARS-CoV-2 infection or an uninfected control (not recorded which). The sequenced sample was whole blood. The J gene is TRBJ2-7, the V gene TRBV11-2, with 9 bases matching TRBD1. The CDR3, as DNA: TGTGCCAGCAGCTTAAACCGGGACAGGGACGAGCAGTACTTC. It codes for CASSLNRDRDEQYF.